Below, 11 T cell receptor beta chains from the same sample are listed, as sequenced in a study of T cell repertoires in cytomegalovirus infection. TCRdb reanalysed the reads using MiXCR and keeps one entry per CDR3 protein. Here the sample spans a few hundred thousand distinct CDR3 sequences, around a quarter being singletons. Their antigen targets remain unknown. The sample consisted of cultured PBMCs, taken from culture after CMV antigen stimulation. These receptors were taken from a human donor in good health (CMV status not recorded). Some clones in this sample may be carry-over from other donors' samples.

This clonotype was counted only a few times. This chain uses TRBV6-2 or TRBV6-3 with TRBJ2-4, with 7 bases lining up with TRBD1. CDR3 size: 14 residues. Germline CDR1 and CDR2: MNHEY and SVGEGT. Trimming took 4 bases from V and 12 from J; bases not matched to a gene: 12. DNA for the CDR3: TGTGCCAGCAGTTCCACCGGGACAGCTTCGAATCAGTACTTC. The encoded protein is CASSSTGTASNQYF.

The J gene is TRBJ2-7, the V gene TRBV18, with 9 bases fitting TRBD1. The CDR3 has 16 residues. CDR1 KGHSH and CDR2 LQKENI come from the germline V gene. V shed 0 bases and J 5 bases; nucleotides not matched to a gene: 8. As DNA, the CDR3 is TGTGCCAGCTCACCACCGGGAGGGACAGGGTCCCACGAGCAGTACTTC. Amino acid sequence: CASSPPGGTGSHEQYF.

This chain uses TRBV12-3 or TRBV12-4 with TRBJ2-1; 9 positions agree with TRBD2. CDR3 size: 15 residues. Germline trimming cut 7 bases from V and 2 bases from J; bases unmatched to any gene: 6. CDR3 nucleotides: TGTGCCAGCACCCCGCGGGAGGGCGCCTACAATGAGCAGTTCTTC. Amino acids: CASTPREGAYNEQFF.

There are a few counts of this clonotype. The V call is TRBV2, the J call TRBJ2-3; 9 bases map to TRBD2. J gave up 4 bases and V 9 bases, and 17 bases lay outside the gene matches. Germline CDR1 SNHLY, CDR2 FYNNEI. The CDR3 has 17 amino acids. CDR3 sequence: CASTRGGRAAGPDTQYF. The CDR3 bases are TGTGCCAGTACGAGGGGCGGGAGGGCCGCCGGGCCAGATACGCAGTATTTT.

This clonotype appeared many times. V usage is TRBV7-6 and J usage is TRBJ1-1; D unresolved. Trimming removed 6 bases from V and 5 bases from J, with 19 bases in between. CDR3 length equals 15 residues. CDR1 and CDR2 (germline): SGHVS, FNYEAQ. The CDR3 coding sequence is TGTGCCAGCAGTCAAACCCGGGCCGTGACAACTGAAGCTTTCTTT. It codes for CASSQTRAVTTEAFF.

This chain connects TRBV7-2 to TRBJ2-1, with TRBD2 matching over 12 bases. V was pared by 7 bases and J by 9 bases, with 13 bases of the junction left unmatched. Looked up from germline, CDR1 is SGHTA and CDR2 is FQGNSA. CDR3 length: 16 residues. The CDR3 coding sequence is TGTGCCAGCACCTCTAGCGGGAGGGCTACTTTTCCTGAGCAGTTCTTC. Translation gives CASTSSGRATFPEQFF.

In its sample, this clonotype was seen a few times. CDR3: CASSAGQNNEQFF. The CDR3 region has the DNA TGTGCCAGCAGTGCGGGACAGAACAATGAGCAGTTCTTC. V and J are TRBV6-1 and TRBJ2-1; 7 positions match TRBD1. The CDR3 has 13 amino acids. V was clipped by 4 bases and J by 5 bases; unmatched bases: 2. CDR1 and CDR2 from the germline V gene are MNHNS and SASEGT.

This clonotype was detected ten times or more. The genes are TRBV7-8 and TRBJ2-7, with D possibly TRBD1 on 6 matching bases. V was cut by 4 bases and J by 0 bases, with 10 bases left in between. The CDR3 runs to 14 residues. In germline, CDR1 is SGHVS, CDR2 FQNEAQ. The CDR3 loop reads CASSSGQSSYEQYF. The CDR3 DNA reads as TGTGCCAGCAGCTCCGGACAGAGCTCCTACGAGCAGTACTTC. Variable domain in full (rest from reference TRBV7-8 and TRBJ2-7): GAGVSQSPRYKVAKRGQDVALRCDPISGHVSLFWYQQALGQGPEFLTYFQNEAQLDKSGLPSDRFFAERPEGSVSTLKIQRTQQEDSAVYLCASSSGQSSYEQYFGPGTRLTVT.

This clonotype turned up a few times. The chain uses TRBV4-1 and TRBJ2-1; D is uncertain. Trimming removed 4 bases from V and 4 bases from J, with 5 bases in between. The germline V gene encodes CDR1 MGHRA and CDR2 YSYEKL. The CDR3 is made up of 12 amino acids. CDR3 DNA sequence: TGCGCCAGCAGCCCGAAGTACAATGAGCAGTTCTTC. This translates into CASSPKYNEQFF.

This clonotype showed up just a few times. This chain uses TRBV5-1 with TRBJ2-4; 11 bases are a match to TRBD2. Germline CDR1 reads SGHRS; CDR2 reads YFSETQ. Unmatched junction bases numbered 2, after V lost 3 bases and J lost 0 bases. The CDR3 is 16 residues long. As DNA, the CDR3 is TGCGCCAGCAGCTCCGGACTAGCGGGAGCCAAAAACATTCAGTACTTC. Residues: CASSSGLAGAKNIQYF.

This chain connects TRBV12-3 or TRBV12-4 to TRBJ2-2; TRBD2 aligns across 11 bases. This CDR3 has 15 amino acids. The trim removed 5 bases at V and 7 bases at J, leaving 6 bases unmatched. The CDR3: CASSRPGTSGGELFF. CDR3 DNA sequence: TGTGCCAGCAGTCGCCCGGGGACTAGCGGCGGGGAGCTGTTTTTT.